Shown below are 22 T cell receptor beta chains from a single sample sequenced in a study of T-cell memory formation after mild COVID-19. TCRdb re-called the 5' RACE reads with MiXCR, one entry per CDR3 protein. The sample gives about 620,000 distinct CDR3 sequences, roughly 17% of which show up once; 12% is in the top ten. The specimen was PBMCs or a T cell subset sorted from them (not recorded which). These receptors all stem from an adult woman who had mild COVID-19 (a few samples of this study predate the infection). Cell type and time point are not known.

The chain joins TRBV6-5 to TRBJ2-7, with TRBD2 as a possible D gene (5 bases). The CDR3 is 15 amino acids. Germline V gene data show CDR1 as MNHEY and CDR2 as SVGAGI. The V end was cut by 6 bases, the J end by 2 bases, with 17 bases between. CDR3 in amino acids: CASSTPGDPPYEQYF. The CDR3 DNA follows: TGTGCCAGCAGCACCCCCGGGGATCCCCCCTACGAGCAGTACTTC.

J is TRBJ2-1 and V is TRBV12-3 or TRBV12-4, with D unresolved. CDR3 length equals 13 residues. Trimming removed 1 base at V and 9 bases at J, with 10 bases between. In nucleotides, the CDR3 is TGTGCCAGCAGTTTAGGTCGGTTGGGTGAGCAGTTCTTC. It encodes CASSLGRLGEQFF.

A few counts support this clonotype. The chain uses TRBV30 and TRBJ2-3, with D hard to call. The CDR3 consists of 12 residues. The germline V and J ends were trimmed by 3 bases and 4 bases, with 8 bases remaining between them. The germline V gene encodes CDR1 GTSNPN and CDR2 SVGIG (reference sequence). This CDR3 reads CAWRGNSDTQYF. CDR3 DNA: TGTGCCTGGAGGGGGAACTCAGATACGCAGTATTTT.

DNA of the CDR3: TGTGCCAGTACTCAGGGGAACACTGAAGCTTTCTTT. Amino acid sequence: CASTQGNTEAFF. This chain uses TRBV12-3 or TRBV12-4 with TRBJ1-1, with a tentative D call TRBD1 (5 bases). This CDR3 has 12 residues. V lost 9 bases and J 1 base, leaving 9 bases between the germline ends.

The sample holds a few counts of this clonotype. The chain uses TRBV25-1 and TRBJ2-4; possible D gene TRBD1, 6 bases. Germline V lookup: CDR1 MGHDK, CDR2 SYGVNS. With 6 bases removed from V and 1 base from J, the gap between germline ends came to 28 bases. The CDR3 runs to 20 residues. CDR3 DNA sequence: TGTGCCAGCAGCTCCACTTCCCAGGGGCCATCGATCTCGGCCAAAAACATTCAGTACTTC. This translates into CASSSTSQGPSISAKNIQYF.

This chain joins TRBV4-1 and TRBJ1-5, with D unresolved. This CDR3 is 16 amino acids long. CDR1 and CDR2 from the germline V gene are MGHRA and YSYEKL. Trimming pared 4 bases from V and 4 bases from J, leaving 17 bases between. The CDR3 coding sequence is TGCGCCAGCAGCCCCGGGTTGCGGCGCCATAATCAGCCCCAGCATTTT. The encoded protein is CASSPGLRRHNQPQHF.

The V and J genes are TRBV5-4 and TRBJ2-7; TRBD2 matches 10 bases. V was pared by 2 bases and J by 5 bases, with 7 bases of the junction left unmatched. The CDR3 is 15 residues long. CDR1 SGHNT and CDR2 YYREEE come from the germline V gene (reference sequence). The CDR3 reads CASSLAGGLGNEQYF. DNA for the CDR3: TGTGCCAGCAGCTTAGCGGGGGGGCTTGGAAACGAGCAGTACTTC.

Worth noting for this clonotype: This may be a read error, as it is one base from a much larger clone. CDR3 residues: CASRETSTDTQYF. CDR3 nucleotide sequence: TGTGCCAGCAGGGAGACTAGCACAGATACGCAGTATTTT. This sequence joins TRBV6-1 and TRBJ2-3; D is unclear. Germline V gene lookup returns CDR1 MNHNS and CDR2 SASEGT. The CDR3 runs to 13 residues. The V end lost 6 bases, the J end lost 0 bases, and 7 bases lay between the germline ends.

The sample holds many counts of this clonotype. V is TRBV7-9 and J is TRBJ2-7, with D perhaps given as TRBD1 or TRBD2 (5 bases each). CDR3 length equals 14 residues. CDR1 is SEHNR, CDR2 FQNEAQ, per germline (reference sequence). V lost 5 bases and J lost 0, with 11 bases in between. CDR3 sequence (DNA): TGTGCCAGCAGCGGGGGATTCGGCTCCTACGAGCAGTACTTC. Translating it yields CASSGGFGSYEQYF.

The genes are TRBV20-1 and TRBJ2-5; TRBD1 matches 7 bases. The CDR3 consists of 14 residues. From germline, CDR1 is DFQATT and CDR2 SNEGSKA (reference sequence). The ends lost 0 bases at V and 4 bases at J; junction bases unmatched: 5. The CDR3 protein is CSARDIGGIETQYF. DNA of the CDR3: TGCAGTGCTAGAGATATAGGGGGCATAGAGACCCAGTACTTC.

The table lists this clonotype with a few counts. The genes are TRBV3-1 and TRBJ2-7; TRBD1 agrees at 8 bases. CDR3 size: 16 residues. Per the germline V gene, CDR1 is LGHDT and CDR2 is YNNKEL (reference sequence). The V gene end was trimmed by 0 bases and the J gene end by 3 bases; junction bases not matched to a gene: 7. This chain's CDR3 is CASSQDTWTGNYEQYF. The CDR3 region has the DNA TGTGCCAGCAGCCAAGATACGTGGACAGGGAACTACGAGCAGTACTTC.

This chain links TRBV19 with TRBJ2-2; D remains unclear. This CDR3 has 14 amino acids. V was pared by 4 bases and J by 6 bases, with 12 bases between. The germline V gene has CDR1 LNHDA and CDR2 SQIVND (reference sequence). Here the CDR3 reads CASSTLGGPGELFF. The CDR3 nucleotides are TGTGCCAGTAGTACCCTTGGCGGTCCCGGGGAGCTGTTTTTT.

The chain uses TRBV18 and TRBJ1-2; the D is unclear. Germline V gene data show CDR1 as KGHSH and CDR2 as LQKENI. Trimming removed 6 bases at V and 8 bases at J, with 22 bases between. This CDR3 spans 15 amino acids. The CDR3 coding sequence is TGTGCCAGCTCGCCCACCCTGGGAGAGGGAAGGGGCTACACCTTC. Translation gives CASSPTLGEGRGYTF.

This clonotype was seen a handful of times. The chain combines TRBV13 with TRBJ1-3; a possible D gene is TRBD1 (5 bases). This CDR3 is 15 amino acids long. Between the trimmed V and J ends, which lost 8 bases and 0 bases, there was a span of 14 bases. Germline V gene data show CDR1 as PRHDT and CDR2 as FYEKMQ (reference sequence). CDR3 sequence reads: CASALRGDSGNTIYF. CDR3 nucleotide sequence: TGTGCCAGCGCCCTCCGAGGGGACTCTGGAAACACCATATATTTT.

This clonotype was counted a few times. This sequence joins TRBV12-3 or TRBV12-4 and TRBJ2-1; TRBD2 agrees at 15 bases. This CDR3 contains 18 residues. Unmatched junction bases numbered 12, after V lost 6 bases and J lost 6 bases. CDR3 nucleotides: TGTGCCAGCAGGGGAGGACTAGCGGGAGGGCCGGTGGCCAATGAGCAGTTCTTC. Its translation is CASRGGLAGGPVANEQFF.

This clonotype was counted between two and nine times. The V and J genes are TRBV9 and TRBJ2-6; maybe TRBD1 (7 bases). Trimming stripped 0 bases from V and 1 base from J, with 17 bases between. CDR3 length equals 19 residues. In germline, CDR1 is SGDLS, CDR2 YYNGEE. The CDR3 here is CASSVGRGDRVSGANVLTF. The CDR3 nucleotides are TGTGCCAGCAGCGTAGGAAGGGGGGACAGAGTTTCTGGGGCCAACGTCCTGACTTTC.

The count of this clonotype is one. CDR3 sequence (DNA): TGTGCCAGCAGCGTAGGACAGGGGGCCGGGGTGAACACTGAAGCTTTCTTT. Translation gives CASSVGQGAGVNTEAFF. The rearrangement links TRBV9 to TRBJ1-1, with 10 bases matching TRBD1. CDR1 is SGDLS, CDR2 YYNGEE, per germline. Germline trimming cut 0 bases from V and 0 bases from J; bases unmatched to any gene: 5. There are 17 residues in the CDR3.

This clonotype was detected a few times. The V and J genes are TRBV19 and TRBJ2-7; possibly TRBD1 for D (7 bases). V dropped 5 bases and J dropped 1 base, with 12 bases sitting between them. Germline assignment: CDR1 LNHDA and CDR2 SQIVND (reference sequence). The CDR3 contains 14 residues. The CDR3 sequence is CASSGRGESYEQYF. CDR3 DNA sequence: TGTGCCAGTAGTGGCAGGGGGGAATCCTACGAGCAGTACTTC.

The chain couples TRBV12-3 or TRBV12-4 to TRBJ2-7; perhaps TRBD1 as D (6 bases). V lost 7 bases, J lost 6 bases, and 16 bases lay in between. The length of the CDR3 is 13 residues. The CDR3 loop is CASTTRQGTEQYF. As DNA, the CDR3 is TGTGCCAGCACCACCCGGCAGGGGACCGAGCAGTACTTC.

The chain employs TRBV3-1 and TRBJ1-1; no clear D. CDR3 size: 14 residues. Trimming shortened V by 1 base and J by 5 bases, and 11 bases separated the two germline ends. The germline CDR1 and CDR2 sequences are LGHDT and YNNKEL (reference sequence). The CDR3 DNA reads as TGTGCCAGCAGCCAAGGGACCGCTCCTACTGAAGCTTTCTTT. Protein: CASSQGTAPTEAFF.

The CDR3 nucleotides are TGTGCTAGTGGTTTGGTACATCTCGGCTTATTGGGTACAGGGAATGTTTCCTACAATGAGCAGTTCTTC. Translating it yields CASGLVHLGLLGTGNVSYNEQFF. The chain couples TRBV12-5 to TRBJ2-1; a possible D gene is TRBD1 (6 bases). The germline CDR1 and CDR2 sequences are LGHNT and FRNRAP. Trimming took off 0 bases at V and 1 base at J, with 31 bases between the two ends. The CDR3 loop spans 23 amino acids. Supplemented by reference TRBV12-5 and TRBJ2-1, the full variable domain reads DARVTQTPRHKVTEMGQEVTMRCQPILGHNTVFWYRQTMMQGLELLAYFRNRAPLDDSGMPKDRFSAEMPDATLATLKIQPSEPRDSAVYFCASGLVHLGLLGTGNVSYNEQFFGPGTRLTVL.

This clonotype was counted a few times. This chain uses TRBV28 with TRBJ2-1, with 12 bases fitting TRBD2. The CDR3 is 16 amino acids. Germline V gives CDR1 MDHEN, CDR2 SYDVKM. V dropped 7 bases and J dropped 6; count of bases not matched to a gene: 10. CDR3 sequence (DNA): TGTGCCAGCAACCCAGCCCCGGGACTAGCGGGCAATGAGCAGTTCTTC. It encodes CASNPAPGLAGNEQFF.